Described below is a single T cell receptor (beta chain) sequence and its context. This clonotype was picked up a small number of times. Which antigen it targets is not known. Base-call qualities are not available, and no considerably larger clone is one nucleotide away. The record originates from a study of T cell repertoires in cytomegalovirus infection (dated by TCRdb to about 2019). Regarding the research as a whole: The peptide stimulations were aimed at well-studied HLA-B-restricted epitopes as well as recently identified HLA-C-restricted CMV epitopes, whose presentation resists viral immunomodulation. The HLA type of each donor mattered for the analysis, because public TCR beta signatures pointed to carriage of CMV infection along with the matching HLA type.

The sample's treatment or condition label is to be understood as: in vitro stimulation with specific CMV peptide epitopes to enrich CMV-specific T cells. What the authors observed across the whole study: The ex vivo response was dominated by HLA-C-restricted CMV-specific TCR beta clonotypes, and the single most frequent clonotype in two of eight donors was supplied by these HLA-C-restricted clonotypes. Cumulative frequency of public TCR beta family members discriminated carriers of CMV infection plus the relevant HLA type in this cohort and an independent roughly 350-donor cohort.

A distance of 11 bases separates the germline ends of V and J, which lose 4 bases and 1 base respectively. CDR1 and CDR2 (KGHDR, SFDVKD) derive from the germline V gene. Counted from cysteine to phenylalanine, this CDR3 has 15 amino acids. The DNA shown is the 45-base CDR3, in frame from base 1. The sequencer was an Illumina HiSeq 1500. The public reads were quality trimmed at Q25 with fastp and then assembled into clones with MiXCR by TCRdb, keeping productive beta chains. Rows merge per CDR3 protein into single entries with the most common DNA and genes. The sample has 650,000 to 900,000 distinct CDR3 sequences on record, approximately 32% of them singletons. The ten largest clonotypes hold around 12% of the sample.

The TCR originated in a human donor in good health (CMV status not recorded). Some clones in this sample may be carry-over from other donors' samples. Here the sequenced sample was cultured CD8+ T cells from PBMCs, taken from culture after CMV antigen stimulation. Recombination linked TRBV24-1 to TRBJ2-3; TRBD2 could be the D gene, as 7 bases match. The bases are TGTGCCACCAGTGAAAGGGGGGGGGGCACAGATACGCAGTATTTT. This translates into CATSERGGGTDTQYF.